These 29 T cell receptor beta chains were all obtained from the same sample, sequenced in a study of blood T cell repertoires in COVID-19. The table came from immunoSEQ multiplex PCR; TCRdb's copy has only in-frame clones and leaves some out. Of around 370,000 clones in the sample, 70% to 90% are singletons; the top ten hold more than 0.95%. What was sequenced was PBMCs or T cells enriched from blood (not recorded which). These receptors were taken from a woman under 30 who had recovered from COVID-19.

Only one count was recorded for this clone. The CDR3 protein is CASSLDGQGHTEAFF. CDR3 DNA sequence: TGTGCCAGCAGCTTGGATGGACAGGGGCACACTGAAGCTTTCTTT. V usage is TRBV5-5 and J usage is TRBJ1-1; 9 bases are shared with TRBD1. CDR1 and CDR2 from the germline V gene are SGHKS and YYEKEE (reference sequence). The V and J ends lost 0 bases and 3 bases, in that order; junction bases with no gene match: 3. CDR3 length equals 15 residues.

The rearrangement links TRBV9 to TRBJ1-1; tentative D call: TRBD1 (6 bases). CDR1 is SGDLS, CDR2 YYNGEE, per germline. The germline V and J ends were trimmed by 0 bases and 0 bases, with 9 bases remaining between them. The CDR3 length is 15 residues. The CDR3 spells CASSVAQGLNTEAFF. The CDR3 DNA follows: TGTGCCAGCAGCGTAGCGCAGGGGCTGAACACTGAAGCTTTCTTT.

The chain joins TRBV7-2 to TRBJ1-4; 9 positions agree with TRBD1. CDR1 and CDR2 from the germline V gene are SGHTA and FQGNSA. The CDR3 runs 17 residues. The ends lost 4 bases at V and 3 bases at J; junction bases unmatched: 9. This CDR3 reads CASSWGTGRMANEKLFF. CDR3 sequence (DNA): TGTGCCAGCAGCTGGGGGACAGGGAGGATGGCTAATGAAAAACTGTTTTTT.

This clone was observed a few times. This sequence joins TRBV30 and TRBJ1-1, with 10 bases that match TRBD1. V gave up 1 base and J gave up 5 bases; unmatched junction bases: 1. Germline V gene data show CDR1 as GTSNPN and CDR2 as SVGIG (reference sequence). The CDR3 length is 13 residues. The CDR3 region has the DNA TGTGCCTGGAGTGCGGGACAGGGGACTGAAGCTTTCTTT. The encoded protein is CAWSAGQGTEAFF.

Notes on this clone: The identical CDR3 is also encoded by other nucleotide sequences in the sample. The V gene is TRBV4-2, the J gene TRBJ1-5, with D perhaps matching TRBD1 (6 bases). Looked up from germline, CDR1 is LGHNA and CDR2 is YNFKEQ. The V gene lost 0 bases and the J gene lost 7 bases, with 7 bases spanning the gap. This CDR3 is 13 amino acids long. CDR3 loop: CASSQEQGQPQHF. CDR3 coding DNA: TGTGCCAGCAGCCAAGAGCAGGGGCAGCCCCAGCATTTT.

The chain couples TRBV5-1 to TRBJ2-5; 11 nucleotides align to TRBD2. This CDR3 has 20 residues. Trimming at V came to 2 bases and at J to 6 bases, leaving 21 bases not matched to a gene. Germline-derived CDR1 and CDR2 are SGHRS and YFSETQ. The DNA for the CDR3 is TGCGCCAGCAGCTTCTACCTAGGCGTGGATAGCGGGGGGGCCCTAAAGACCCAGTACTTC. Encoded protein: CASSFYLGVDSGGALKTQYF.

The chain recombines TRBV21-1 with TRBJ2-3; the D call TRBD1 from the table was never checked on the DNA. TRBV21-1 is reported as a pseudogene. The CDR3 spans 16 residues. CDR3 in DNA: TGTGCCAGCAGCAAAGCTCGGGACACCTACACAGATACGCAGTATTTT. Translation gives CASSKARDTYTDTQYF.

The chain employs TRBV7-2 and TRBJ2-3; no clear D gene. Trimming shortened V by 4 bases and J by 0 bases, and 8 bases separated the two germline ends. There are 14 residues in the CDR3. CDR1 and CDR2 (germline): SGHTA, FQGNSA. This CDR3 reads CASSSVVSTDTQYF. CDR3 bases: TGTGCCAGCAGCTCCGTCGTTAGCACAGATACGCAGTATTTT. The entire variable domain, with the rest obtained from reference TRBV7-2 and TRBJ2-3, is as follows: GAGVSQSPSNKVTEKGKDVELRCDPISGHTALYWYRQSLGQGLEFLIYFQGNSAPDKSGLPSDRFSAERTGGSVSTLTIQRTQQEDSAVYLCASSSVVSTDTQYFGPGTRLTVL.

This chain links TRBV19 with TRBJ2-2, with 7 bases matching TRBD1. Germline V gene data show CDR1 as LNHDA and CDR2 as SQIVND (reference sequence). Unmatched junction bases numbered 16, after V lost 0 bases and J lost 3 bases. This CDR3 region has 20 residues. The CDR3 bases are TGTGCCAGTAGTATAGATCCGACAGGGTTTTGGCCTTTCGACACCGGGGAGCTGTTTTTT. It translates to CASSIDPTGFWPFDTGELFF.

The J gene is TRBJ1-4, the V gene TRBV7-9, with no clear D. The germline V gene has CDR1 SEHNR and CDR2 FQNEAQ (reference sequence). The CDR3 totals 13 residues. V lost 5 bases and J 7 bases, leaving 11 bases between the germline ends. CDR3 amino acids: CASSLSTGEKLFF. Here the CDR3 DNA reads TGTGCCAGCAGCCTCTCCACGGGTGAAAAACTGTTTTTT. The variable domain in full, with the rest retrieved from reference TRBV7-9 and TRBJ1-4, is DTGVSQNPRHKITKRGQNVTFRCDPISEHNRLYWYRQTLGQGPEFLTYFQNEAQLEKSRLLSDRFSAERPKGSFSTLEIQRTEQGDSAMYLCASSLSTGEKLFFGSGTQLSVL.

CDR3 DNA sequence: TGTGCCACCAGTGAGCCTGACAGGGGGGATTCACCCCTCCACTTT. It translates to CATSEPDRGDSPLHF. The chain employs TRBV24-1 and TRBJ1-6; TRBD1 matches 9 bases. The CDR3 is made up of 15 amino acids. V lost 4 bases, J lost 8 bases, and 5 bases stayed unmatched. The V gene's germline CDR1 is KGHDR and CDR2 SFDVKD.

This chain uses TRBV27 with TRBJ2-1; TRBD1 matches at 9 bases. With 5 bases clipped from V and 9 bases from J, the junction kept 5 bases outside the gene matches. The CDR3 sequence is 13 residues long. Germline-derived CDR1 and CDR2 are MNHEY and SMNVEV (reference sequence). The CDR3 is CASSTTGGAEQFF. The DNA for the CDR3 is TGTGCCAGCAGTACGACAGGGGGAGCTGAGCAGTTCTTC.

The V and J genes are TRBV2 and TRBJ1-6, with no clear D. The CDR3 extends over 15 amino acids. The V end lost 3 bases, the J end lost 0 bases, and 6 bases lay between the germline ends. Germline values: CDR1 SNHLY, CDR2 FYNNEI. DNA for the CDR3: TGTGCCAGCAGTGATAGGAGCTCCTATAATTCACCCCTCCACTTT. Residues: CASSDRSSYNSPLHF.

This clone appeared a single time. V and J are TRBV10-3 and TRBJ2-1, with 8 nucleotides matching TRBD2. V was pared by 0 bases and J by 6 bases, with 4 bases of the junction left unmatched. This CDR3 spans 15 amino acids. Germline-derived CDR1 and CDR2 are ENHRY and SYGVKD. CDR3 sequence (DNA): TGTGCCATCAGTGAGTCGGCGGGGGGACTCAATGAGCAGTTCTTC. Its translation: CAISESAGGLNEQFF.

The rearrangement uses TRBV5-4 and TRBJ1-1; D is unclear. The ends were cut back, 2 bases at V and 6 bases at J, with 11 bases in the middle. This CDR3 spans 13 amino acids. Germline lookup yields CDR1 SGHNT and CDR2 YYREEE (reference sequence). The DNA of the CDR3 is TGTGCCAGCAGCTTTATCGGGAGGCCTGAAGCTTTCTTT. This gives the protein CASSFIGRPEAFF. Together with reference TRBV5-4 and TRBJ1-1, the CDR3 gives the full variable domain: ETGVTQSPTHLIKTRGQQVTLRCSSQSGHNTVSWYQQALGQGPQFIFQYYREEENGRGNFPPRFSGLQFPNYSSELNVNALELDDSALYLCASSFIGRPEAFFGQGTRLTVV.

The J gene is TRBJ2-1, the V gene TRBV2; a possible D gene is TRBD2 (6 bases). Germline assignment: CDR1 SNHLY and CDR2 FYNNEI. The V end was cut by 6 bases, the J end by 6 bases, with 30 bases between. This CDR3 region has 19 residues. Written as DNA, the CDR3 is TGTGCCAGCAGGCAAAATCAACGGGGGTTTTCCCTGATGGTCAATGAGCAGTTCTTC. Translated, it gives CASRQNQRGFSLMVNEQFF. Combining the CDR3 with reference TRBV2 and TRBJ2-1 gives the whole variable domain EPEVTQTPSHQVTQMGQEVILRCVPISNHLYFYWYRQILGQKVEFLVSFYNNEISEKSEIFDDQFSVERPDGSNFTLKIRSTKLEDSAMYFCASRQNQRGFSLMVNEQFFGPGTRLTVL.

Only a few counts were recorded for this clone. The genes are TRBV28 and TRBJ1-4, with 9 positions matching TRBD1. The CDR3 consists of 18 residues. Trimming removed 7 bases from V and 1 base from J; junction bases left unmatched: 13. Looked up from germline, CDR1 is MDHEN and CDR2 is SYDVKM. The CDR3 DNA reads TGTGCCAGCAATGAACAGGGGGCAGCCGATGGAACTAATGAAAAACTGTTTTTT. Encoded protein: CASNEQGAADGTNEKLFF.

The V and J genes are TRBV7-2 and TRBJ1-5, with a possible D match to TRBD1 (5 bases). Trimming pared 4 bases from V and 4 bases from J, leaving 11 bases between. Germline CDR1 reads SGHTA; CDR2 reads FQGNSA. There are 14 residues in the CDR3. The DNA of the CDR3 is TGTGCCAGCAGCTGGAAGGCAGGGAATCAGCCCCAGCATTTT. Protein: CASSWKAGNQPQHF.

The chain joins TRBV27 to TRBJ2-7, with TRBD1 identical over 7 bases. The junction had 6 bases not matched to a gene; V was cut back by 8 bases and J by 2 bases. Germline V gives CDR1 MNHEY, CDR2 SMNVEV (reference sequence). The CDR3 totals 13 residues. The CDR3 spells CASSFQGAYEQYF. The CDR3 DNA follows: TGTGCCAGCTCCTTTCAGGGGGCCTACGAGCAGTACTTC.

The chain couples TRBV28 to TRBJ2-7, with D possibly being TRBD1 (5 bases). CDR3 length equals 13 residues. Germline-derived CDR1 and CDR2 are MDHEN and SYDVKM. Trimming removed 6 bases at V and 3 bases at J, with 12 bases between. The CDR3 nucleotides are TGTGCCAGCAGCGCCGGACACTACTACGAGCAGTACTTC. Translating gives CASSAGHYYEQYF. The whole variable domain, remainder taken from reference TRBV28 and TRBJ2-7, is DVKVTQSSRYLVKRTGEKVFLECVQDMDHENMFWYRQDPGLGLRLIYFSYDVKMKEKGDIPEGYSVSREKKERFSLILESASTNQTSMYLCASSAGHYYEQYFGPGTRLTVT.

The chain uses TRBV28 and TRBJ1-5, with 8 bases identical to TRBD1. This CDR3 is built from 15 residues. Per the germline V gene, CDR1 is MDHEN and CDR2 is SYDVKM. The trim removed 5 bases at V and 2 bases at J, leaving 5 bases unmatched. As DNA, the CDR3 is TGTGCCAGCAGTCCGCAGGGGGCAGGCAATCAGCCCCAGCATTTT. It specifies CASSPQGAGNQPQHF.

The V call is TRBV25-1, the J call TRBJ2-7, with 8 bases fitting TRBD1. This CDR3 comprises 13 residues. The ends lost 6 bases at V and 0 bases at J; junction bases unmatched: 1. Per the germline V gene, CDR1 is MGHDK and CDR2 is SYGVNS. The CDR3 reads CASRQGGSYEQYF. The CDR3 region has the DNA TGTGCCAGCAGACAGGGGGGCTCCTACGAGCAGTACTTC.

The chain couples TRBV9 to TRBJ1-4, with 10 bases identical to TRBD1. Germline loops: CDR1 SGDLS, CDR2 YYNGEE. CDR3 length: 18 residues. J gave up 5 bases and V 5 bases, and 15 bases lay outside the gene matches. The DNA for the CDR3 is TGTGCCAGCAGTCATCGTGACAGGGGGCAATATGTAAATGAAAAACTGTTTTTT. Its protein product is CASSHRDRGQYVNEKLFF.

This clone occurred once. V gene TRBV14 combines with J gene TRBJ2-7, with D maybe TRBD1 (5 bases). The CDR3 sequence is 13 residues long. Germline V CDR1 and CDR2: SGHDN, FVKESK. With 1 base removed from V and 9 bases from J, the gap between germline ends came to 13 bases. CDR3 amino acids: CASSQVSRVGQYF. The CDR3 bases are TGTGCCAGCAGCCAAGTTAGCAGGGTCGGGCAGTACTTC.

The rearrangement links TRBV29-1 to TRBJ2-1; 7 bases agree with TRBD1. The V gene end was trimmed by 6 bases and the J gene end by 8 bases; junction bases not matched to a gene: 10. Germline CDR1 SQVTM, CDR2 ANQGSEA. CDR3 size: 13 residues. CDR3 sequence (DNA): TGCAGCGTGAGGGGACAGTCCGGTGATGAGCAGTTCTTC. It encodes CSVRGQSGDEQFF.

J is TRBJ1-1 and V is TRBV19, with D unclear. There are 15 residues in the CDR3. Germline CDR1 LNHDA, CDR2 SQIVND (reference sequence). V was pared by 3 bases and J by 1 base, with 12 bases between. The CDR3 nucleotides are TGTGCCAGTAGTATCGGAAACGGAGGGAACACTGAAGCTTTCTTT. Its protein product is CASSIGNGGNTEAFF.

In the case of this clone: The identical CDR3 is also encoded by other nucleotide sequences in the sample. This chain joins TRBV10-3 and TRBJ1-2; D is ambiguous. Germline V gives CDR1 ENHRY, CDR2 SYGVKD. The CDR3 is 14 amino acids. V was trimmed by 6 bases and J by 0 bases, leaving 11 bases between them. The CDR3 is CAIRPRLANYGYTF. The DNA of the CDR3 is TGTGCCATCAGGCCCCGGCTAGCTAACTATGGCTACACCTTC.

This chain connects TRBV6-5 to TRBJ1-1; TRBD1 matches at 7 bases. The germline CDR1 and CDR2 sequences are MNHEY and SVGAGI. This CDR3 has 13 amino acids. Trimming removed 7 bases from V and 4 bases from J; junction bases left unmatched: 6. The DNA of the CDR3 is TGTGCCAGCACTACAGGGGATAGCACTGAAGCTTTCTTT. It translates to CASTTGDSTEAFF.

Of note for this clone: One junction end disagrees with the germline gene, perhaps due to a read error. The chain links TRBV7-7 to TRBJ2-2; TRBD1 matches at 7 bases. This CDR3 comprises 15 residues. Germline-derived CDR1 and CDR2 are SSHAT and FNYEAQ (reference sequence). Written as DNA, the CDR3 is TGTGCTAGCAGCTCGACAGGGTTGAACACCGGGGAGCTGTTTTTT. This gives the protein CASSSTGLNTGELFF. The full variable domain, its missing parts supplied by reference TRBV7-7 and TRBJ2-2, is GAGVSQSPRYKVTKRGQDVTLRCDPISSHATLYWYQQALGQGPEFLTYFNYEAQPDKSGLPSDRFSAERPEGSISTLTIQRTEQRDSAMYRCASSSTGLNTGELFFGEGSRLTVL.